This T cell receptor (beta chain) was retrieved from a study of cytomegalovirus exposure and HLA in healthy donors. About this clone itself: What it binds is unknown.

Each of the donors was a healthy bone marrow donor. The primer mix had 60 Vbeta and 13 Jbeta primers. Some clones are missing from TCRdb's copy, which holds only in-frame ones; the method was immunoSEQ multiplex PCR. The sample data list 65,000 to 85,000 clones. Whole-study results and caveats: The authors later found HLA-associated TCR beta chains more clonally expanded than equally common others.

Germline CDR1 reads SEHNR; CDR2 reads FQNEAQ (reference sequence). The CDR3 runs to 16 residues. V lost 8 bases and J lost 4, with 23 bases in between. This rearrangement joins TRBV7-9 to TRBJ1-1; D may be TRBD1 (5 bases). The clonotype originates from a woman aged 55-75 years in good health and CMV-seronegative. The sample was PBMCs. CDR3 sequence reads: CASAYLSGAWGTEAFF. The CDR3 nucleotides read TGTGCCAGCGCCTACCTTAGCGGGGCTTGGGGCACTGAAGCTTTCTTT.